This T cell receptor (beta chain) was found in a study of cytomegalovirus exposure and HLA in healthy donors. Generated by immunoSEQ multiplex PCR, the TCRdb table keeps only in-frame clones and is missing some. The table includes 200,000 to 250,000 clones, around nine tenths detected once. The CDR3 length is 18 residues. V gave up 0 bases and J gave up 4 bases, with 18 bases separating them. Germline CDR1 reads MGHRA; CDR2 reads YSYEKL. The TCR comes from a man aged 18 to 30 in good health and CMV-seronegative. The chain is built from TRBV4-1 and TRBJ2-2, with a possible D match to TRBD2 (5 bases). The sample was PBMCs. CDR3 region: CASSQDHLLVAGTGELFF. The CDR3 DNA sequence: TGCGCCAGCAGCCAAGATCATTTACTAGTCGCAGGCACCGGGGAGCTGTTTTTT.